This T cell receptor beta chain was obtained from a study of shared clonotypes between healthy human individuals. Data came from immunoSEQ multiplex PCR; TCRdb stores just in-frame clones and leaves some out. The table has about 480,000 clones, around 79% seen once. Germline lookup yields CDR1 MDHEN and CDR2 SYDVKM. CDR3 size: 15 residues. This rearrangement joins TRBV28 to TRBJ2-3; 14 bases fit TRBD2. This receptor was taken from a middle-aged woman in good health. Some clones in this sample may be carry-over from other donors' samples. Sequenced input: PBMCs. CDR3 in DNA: TGTGGACTAGCGGGAGGGACACGGGGCACAGATACGCAGTATTTT. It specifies CGLAGGTRGTDTQYF.